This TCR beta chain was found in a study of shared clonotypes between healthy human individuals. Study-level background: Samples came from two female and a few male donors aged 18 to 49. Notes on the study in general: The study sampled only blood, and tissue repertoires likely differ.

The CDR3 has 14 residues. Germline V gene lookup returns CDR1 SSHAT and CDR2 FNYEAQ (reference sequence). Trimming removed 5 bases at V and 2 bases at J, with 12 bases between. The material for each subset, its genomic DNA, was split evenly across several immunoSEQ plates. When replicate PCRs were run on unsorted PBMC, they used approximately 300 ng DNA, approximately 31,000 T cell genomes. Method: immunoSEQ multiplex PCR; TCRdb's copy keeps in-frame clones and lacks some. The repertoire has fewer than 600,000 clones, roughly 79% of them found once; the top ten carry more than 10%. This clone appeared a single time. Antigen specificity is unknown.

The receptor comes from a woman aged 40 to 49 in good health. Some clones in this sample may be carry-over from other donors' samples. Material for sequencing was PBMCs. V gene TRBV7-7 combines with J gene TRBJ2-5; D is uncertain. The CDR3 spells CASSPSGGQETQYF. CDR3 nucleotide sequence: TGTGCCAGCAGCCCATCAGGCGGTCAAGAGACCCAGTACTTC.